This TCR beta chain was recovered during a study of control samples from healthy donors and cancer patients. Here immunoSEQ multiplex PCR was the method, and the copy in TCRdb shows in-frame clones only, minus some. The table lists roughly 70,000 clones, about 87% of them singletons. This CDR3 has 15 residues. The J segment lost 7 bases and the V segment lost 5 bases, leaving 11 bases of the junction unmatched. Germline V lookup: CDR1 LNHDA, CDR2 SQIVND (reference sequence). Sequenced input: blood. This clonotype was obtained from a man over 45 in good health. This chain connects TRBV19 to TRBJ2-1; TRBD2 aligns across 7 bases. DNA of the CDR3: TGTGCCAGTAGTGGCGTCCGGGGGGTGAGTAATGAGCAGTTCTTC. As protein: CASSGVRGVSNEQFF.